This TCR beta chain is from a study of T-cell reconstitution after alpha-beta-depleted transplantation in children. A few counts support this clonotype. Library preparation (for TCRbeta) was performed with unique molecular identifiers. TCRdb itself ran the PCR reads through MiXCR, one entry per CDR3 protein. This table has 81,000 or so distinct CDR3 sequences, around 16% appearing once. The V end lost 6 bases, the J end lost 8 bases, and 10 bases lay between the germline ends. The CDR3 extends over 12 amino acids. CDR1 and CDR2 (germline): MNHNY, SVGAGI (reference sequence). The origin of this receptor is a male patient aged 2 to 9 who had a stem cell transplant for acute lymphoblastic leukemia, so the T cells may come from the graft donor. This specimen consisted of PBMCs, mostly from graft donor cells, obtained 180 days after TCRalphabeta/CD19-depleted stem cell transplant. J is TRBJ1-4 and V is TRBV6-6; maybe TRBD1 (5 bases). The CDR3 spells CASRTGPEKLFF. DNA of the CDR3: TGTGCCAGCAGAACGGGACCGGAAAAACTGTTTTTT.